The rows below give T cell receptor beta chains drawn from one sample of a study of radiation and T cells in renal cell carcinoma. Sequencing was performed with immunoSEQ multiplex PCR; in TCRdb, only in-frame clones are kept and a portion is missing. The data show some 20,000 clones, with 45% to 50% seen just once and about a sixth held by the top ten. Sequencing was performed on tumor tissue, taken from a patient whose treatment included radiotherapy and nephrectomy. Every receptor here comes from a woman aged 45-59 years with renal cell carcinoma. Both conserved end residues are part of each CDR3. The D gene is left open where the match is weak. Rows give clone size only sometimes, using once, few, many, or a class for an expanded clone.

v_gene	abundance	j_gene	d_gene	CDR3aa	CDR3nt
TRBV15	few	TRBJ2-7	-	CATSRETLGEQYF	TGTGCCACCAGCAGGGAGACATTGGGAGAGCAGTACTTC
TRBV5-6	-	TRBJ2-3	-	CASSLAGDTQYF	TGTGCCAGCAGCTTGGCCGGGGATACGCAGTATTTT
TRBV5-4	-	TRBJ1-6	TRBD1	CASSLKQGHNSPLHF	TGTGCCAGCAGCTTAAAACAGGGGCATAATTCACCCCTCCACTTT
TRBV29-1	-	TRBJ2-3	TRBD1	CSVEGGQGGTDTQYF	TGCAGCGTTGAAGGCGGACAGGGAGGAACAGATACGCAGTATTTT
TRBV20-1	few	TRBJ1-4	-	CSAANEKLFF	TGCAGTGCTGCAAATGAAAAACTGTTTTTT
TRBV5-4	-	TRBJ1-2	-	CASSLPDRARAAGYTF	TGTGCCAGCAGCTTGCCGGACCGGGCCAGGGCGGCGGGCTACACCTTC
TRBV7-9	-	TRBJ1-2	TRBD1	CASGQGGGYTF	TGTGCCAGCGGACAGGGTGGTGGCTACACCTTC
TRBV6-6	few	TRBJ1-1	-	CASSRNRAGRSTEAFF	TGTGCCAGCAGTAGAAACAGGGCGGGCCGGTCCACTGAAGCTTTCTTT
TRBV5-1	many	TRBJ1-2	TRBD1	CASSLGQGGSMGYTF	TGCGCCAGCAGCTTGGGACAGGGAGGGTCTATGGGCTACACCTTC
TRBV2	-	TRBJ1-2	-	CASRDGLGANYGYTF	TGTGCCAGCAGGGACGGGCTAGGGGCAAACTATGGCTACACCTTC
TRBV18	-	TRBJ2-7	-	CASSPGGTEQYF	TGTGCCAGCTCACCAGGGGGGACCGAGCAGTACTTC
TRBV19	many	TRBJ2-3	TRBD2	CASSITSGVDTQYF	TGTGCCAGTAGTATAACTAGCGGGGTAGATACGCAGTATTTT
TRBV6-5	few	TRBJ1-6	-	CARQKNSPLHF	TGTGCCAGGCAGAAAAATTCACCCCTCCACTTT
TRBV9	-	TRBJ2-7	-	CASSVAPPHEQYF	TGTGCCAGCAGCGTAGCCCCGCCACACGAGCAGTACTTC
TRBV29-1	-	TRBJ1-2	-	CSVEVWERGYTF	TGCAGCGTTGAGGTTTGGGAAAGAGGCTACACCTTC
TRBV6-1	many	TRBJ2-1	TRBD1	CASSWTGDEQFF	TGTGCCAGCAGTTGGACAGGGGATGAGCAGTTCTTC
TRBV7-8	many	TRBJ2-1	-	CASSLETEGHNEQFF	TGTGCCAGCAGCTTAGAAACAGAGGGCCACAATGAGCAGTTCTTC
TRBV4-3	-	TRBJ1-1	-	CASSQDQFGGLTEAFF	TGCGCCAGCAGCCAAGATCAATTCGGGGGGCTTACTGAAGCTTTCTTT
TRBV4-1	few	TRBJ2-3	TRBD1	CASSQGTGVFTDTQYF	TGCGCCAGCAGCCAAGGGACAGGGGTCTTCACAGATACGCAGTATTTT
TRBV5-1	-	TRBJ2-1	-	CASSSHDYTYNEQFF	TGCGCCAGCAGCTCCCATGACTATACCTACAATGAGCAGTTCTTC
TRBV21-1	many	TRBJ2-7	-	CAVEINRGSYEQYF	TGTGCCGTAGAAATTAACAGGGGGTCCTACGAGCAGTACTTC
TRBV9	-	TRBJ1-1	-	CASSVVDRMNTEAFF	TGTGCCAGCAGCGTAGTCGACAGGATGAACACTGAAGCTTTCTTT
TRBV29-1	-	TRBJ2-1	TRBD1	CSGRTGVLNEQFF	TGCAGCGGAAGGACAGGCGTCTTGAATGAGCAGTTCTTC
TRBV30	-	TRBJ2-2	-	CAWSLGPGELFF	TGTGCCTGGAGTCTCGGTCCCGGGGAGCTGTTTTTT
TRBV7-2	many	TRBJ1-3	TRBD1	CASTQDRRDGNTIYF	TGTGCCAGCACCCAGGACAGGCGGGACGGAAACACCATATATTTT
TRBV14	-	TRBJ1-1	-	CASSQVMGGRAEAFF	TGTGCCAGCAGCCAAGTTATGGGGGGCCGCGCTGAAGCTTTCTTT
TRBV7-9	-	TRBJ1-5	TRBD1	CASSSDRVRNQPQHF	TGTGCCAGCAGCTCCGACAGGGTAAGGAATCAGCCCCAGCATTTT
TRBV7-8	-	TRBJ1-5	-	CASSLAVRPQEPQHF	TGTGCCAGCAGCTTAGCGGTCAGGCCTCAGGAGCCCCAGCATTTT
TRBV7-2	few	TRBJ1-3	-	CASSPGTRSSGNTIYF	TGTGCCAGCAGCCCCGGAACCCGGAGCTCTGGAAACACCATATATTTT
TRBV18	-	TRBJ1-1	TRBD1	CASSLGPAGSRGRTEAFF	TGTGCCAGCTCACTCGGGCCGGCCGGGTCCAGGGGGCGGACTGAAGCTTTCTTT
TRBV10-3	few	TRBJ1-6	TRBD1	CAAGQGRSPLHF	TGTGCCGCTGGACAGGGAAGGTCACCCCTCCACTTT
TRBV10-2	-	TRBJ2-7	TRBD1	CASRGAGTGGYEQYF	TGCGCCAGCAGGGGGGCCGGGACAGGGGGCTACGAGCAGTACTTC
TRBV7-9	medium-sized	TRBJ1-5	-	CASSYLVGQPQHF	TGTGCCAGCAGCTACTTAGTAGGTCAGCCCCAGCATTTT
TRBV4-2	-	TRBJ2-7	-	CASSQGSSYEQYF	TGTGCCAGCAGCCAAGGGAGTTCCTACGAGCAGTACTTC
TRBV4-3	many	TRBJ2-6	-	CASSQDRVGANVLTF	TGCGCCAGCAGCCAAGACAGGGTTGGGGCCAACGTCCTGACTTTC
TRBV10-1	many	TRBJ1-5	-	CASNPNGGDGNQPQHF	TGCGCCAGCAACCCGAACGGGGGAGACGGCAATCAGCCCCAGCATTTT
TRBV29-1	-	TRBJ1-1	-	CSVGRTPNTEAFF	TGCAGCGTTGGTCGGACACCGAACACTGAAGCTTTCTTT
TRBV2	-	TRBJ1-5	-	CASSDHGQPQHF	TGTGCCAGCAGTGATCATGGGCAGCCCCAGCATTTT
TRBV30	-	TRBJ2-4	TRBD2	CAWSDSGLGNIQYF	TGTGCCTGGAGTGATAGCGGGTTAGGAAACATTCAGTACTTC
TRBV15	-	TRBJ2-2	TRBD2	CATSRPRGTMDTGELFF	TGTGCCACCAGCAGGCCGCGGGGGACTATGGACACCGGGGAGCTGTTTTTT
TRBV2	-	TRBJ2-1	-	CASSRTARVDEQFF	TGTGCCAGCAGCAGGACAGCCCGCGTGGATGAGCAGTTCTTC
TRBV5-4	-	TRBJ1-6	-	CASSLDRRYNSPLHF	TGTGCCAGCAGCCTTGACAGGAGGTACAATTCACCCCTCCACTTT
TRBV5-4	few	TRBJ2-1	-	CASSSTHYNEQFF	TGTGCCAGCAGCTCCACACACTACAATGAGCAGTTCTTC
TRBV7-9	few	TRBJ2-1	-	CASSLGGRANEQFF	TGTGCCAGCAGCTTAGGGGGCAGGGCCAATGAGCAGTTCTTC
TRBV6-1	-	TRBJ2-2	-	CASRVLQGTGELFF	TGTGCCAGCAGAGTCTTACAGGGCACCGGGGAGCTGTTTTTT
TRBV7-3	many	TRBJ2-1	TRBD1	CASSPLGGQGYNEQFF	TGTGCCAGCAGCCCCCTCGGGGGACAGGGCTACAATGAGCAGTTCTTC
TRBV4-1	-	TRBJ2-1	TRBD2	CASSQVLAGDHFF	TGCGCCAGCAGCCAAGTTCTAGCGGGGGATCACTTCTTC
TRBV9	-	TRBJ1-2	-	CASSEGVSYGYTF	TGTGCCAGCAGCGAGGGGGTCTCTTATGGCTACACCTTC
TRBV6-6	-	TRBJ1-1	-	CASSYYETEAFF	TGTGCCAGCAGTTACTATGAGACTGAAGCTTTCTTT
TRBV7-3	-	TRBJ1-1	-	CASSFQGGTEAFF	TGTGCCAGCAGCTTCCAAGGGGGCACTGAAGCTTTCTTT
TRBV6-5	few	TRBJ2-3	-	CASRGGAPSTDTQYF	TGTGCCAGCAGGGGGGGGGCTCCTAGCACAGATACGCAGTATTTT